This TCR beta chain was captured in a study of T cells after yellow fever vaccination. Findings of the study overall: Overlap between CD4 and CD8 compartments was detected for a small share of clonotypes. Bulk-population clonotypes that are abundant could appear as contaminants in FACS-sorted repertoires.

TCRdb called the 5' RACE reads again in MiXCR, with one record for every CDR3 protein. Here the sample spans 500,000 to 650,000 distinct CDR3 sequences, 9% to 15% being singletons. V gave up 5 bases and J gave up 5 bases, with 15 bases separating them. Germline V gene sequence: CDR1 SGHTA, CDR2 FQGNSA. This CDR3 spans 14 amino acids. A remark on this clonotype: Its cognate antigen is unknown.

The sample in question was PBMCs, obtained on the day of the yellow fever booster vaccination. The chain uses TRBV7-2 and TRBJ2-5; D is tentatively TRBD1 or TRBD2 (5 bases each). The origin of this receptor is a man aged 25-45 years who received the YFV17D yellow fever vaccine. The CDR3 DNA reads TGTGCCAGCAGCCGGGACGGCCGGATGGAGACCCAGTACTTC. This codes for CASSRDGRMETQYF.